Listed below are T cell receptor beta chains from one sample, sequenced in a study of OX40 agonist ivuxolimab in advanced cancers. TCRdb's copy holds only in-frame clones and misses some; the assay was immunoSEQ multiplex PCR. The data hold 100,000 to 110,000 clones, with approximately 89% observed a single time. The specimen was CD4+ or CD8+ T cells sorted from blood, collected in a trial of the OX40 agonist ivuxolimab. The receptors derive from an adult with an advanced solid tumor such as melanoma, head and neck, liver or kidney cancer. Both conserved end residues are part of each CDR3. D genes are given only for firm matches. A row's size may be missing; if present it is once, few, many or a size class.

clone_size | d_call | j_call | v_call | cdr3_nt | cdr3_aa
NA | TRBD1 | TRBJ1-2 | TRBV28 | TGTGCCAGTAATCCGGGACAGTCTACGTTAGCTAACTATGGCTACACCTTC | CASNPGQSTLANYGYTF
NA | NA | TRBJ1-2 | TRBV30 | TGTGCCTGGAGTGGCCGGCTCTATGGCTACACCTTC | CAWSGRLYGYTF
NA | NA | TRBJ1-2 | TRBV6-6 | TGTGCCAGCAGTCGGACTGGGGAAATTGGCTACACCTTC | CASSRTGEIGYTF
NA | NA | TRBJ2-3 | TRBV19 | TGTGCCAGTAGAAGTCAGGGTGGCTCCGATACGCAGTATTTT | CASRSQGGSDTQYF
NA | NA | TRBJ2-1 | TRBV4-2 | TGTGCCAGCAGCCGCAGACTTGAAAATGAGCAGTTCTTC | CASSRRLENEQFF
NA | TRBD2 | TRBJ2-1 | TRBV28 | TGTGCCAGCAGTCCCAGCGGGAGTGTTGGTATAGGCAATGAGCAGTTCTTC | CASSPSGSVGIGNEQFF
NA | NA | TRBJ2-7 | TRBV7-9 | TGTGCCAGCCGACAGGACCTGTCGAATTTCTACGAGCAGTACTTC | CASRQDLSNFYEQYF
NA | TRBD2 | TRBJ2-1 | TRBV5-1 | TGCGCCAGCAGCTTGGGGGAGGGGTGGAATGAGCAGTTCTTC | CASSLGEGWNEQFF
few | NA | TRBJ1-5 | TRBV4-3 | TGCGCCAGCAGCCAAGATGGGACGGATTATCAGCCCCAGCATTTT | CASSQDGTDYQPQHF
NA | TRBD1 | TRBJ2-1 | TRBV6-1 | TGTGCCAGCAGTGAAGCAGACAGGGGAAAATACAATGAGCAGTTCTTC | CASSEADRGKYNEQFF
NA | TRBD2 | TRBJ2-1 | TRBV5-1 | TGCGCCAGCAGCTTTACTAGCGGGAGCTACAATGAGCAGTTCTTC | CASSFTSGSYNEQFF
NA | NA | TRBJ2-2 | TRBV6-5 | TGTGCCAGCAGTTACCCGACCGGGGAGCTGTTTTTT | CASSYPTGELFF
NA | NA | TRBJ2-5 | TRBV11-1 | TGTGCCAGCAGCTTCAGACAGATCCAAGAGACCCAGTACTTC | CASSFRQIQETQYF
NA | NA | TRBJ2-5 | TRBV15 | TGTGCCACCAGCAGAGATCAGGGGAGGGGAGAGACCCAGTACTTC | CATSRDQGRGETQYF
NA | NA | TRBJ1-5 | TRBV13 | TGTGCCAGCAGCTTAAGTAATAGCAATCAGCCCCAGCATTTT | CASSLSNSNQPQHF
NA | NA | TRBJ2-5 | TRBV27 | TGTGCCAGCAGTCGAGGGGGGACCCAGTACTTC | CASSRGGTQYF
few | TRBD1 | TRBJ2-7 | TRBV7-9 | TGTGCCAGCAGCTCGTGGACAGGGCAATTTGATGAGCAGTACTTC | CASSSWTGQFDEQYF
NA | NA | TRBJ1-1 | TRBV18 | TGTGCCAGCTCACAGGGGTTCGACACTGAAGCTTTCTTT | CASSQGFDTEAFF
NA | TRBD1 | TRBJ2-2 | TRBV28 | TGTGCCAGCATGCCAGCAGACAGGGTAATTACCGGGGAGCTGTTTTTT | CASMPADRVITGELFF
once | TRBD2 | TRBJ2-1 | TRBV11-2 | TGTGCCAGCAGCATAGAAAGACTAGCGGGACATGAGCAGTTCTTC | CASSIERLAGHEQFF
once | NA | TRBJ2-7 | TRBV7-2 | TGTGCCAGCAGCTTAGCCGGGGGGACAAACTCCTACGAGCAGTACTTC | CASSLAGGTNSYEQYF
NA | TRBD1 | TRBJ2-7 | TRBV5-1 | TGCGCCAGCAGCTTAGGACAGGTATTTTCCAACGAGCAGTACTTC | CASSLGQVFSNEQYF
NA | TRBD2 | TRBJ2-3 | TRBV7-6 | TGTGCCAGCAGCTTATCCCCGACTAGCGTAACAGATACGCAGTATTTT | CASSLSPTSVTDTQYF
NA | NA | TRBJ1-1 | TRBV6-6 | TGTGCCAGCAGTTACCTAGGGAACACTGAAGCTTTCTTT | CASSYLGNTEAFF
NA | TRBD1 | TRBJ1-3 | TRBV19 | TGTGCCAGTAGGGACAGGGGAGCGGCGGGAAACACCATATATTTT | CASRDRGAAGNTIYF
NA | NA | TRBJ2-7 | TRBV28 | TGTGCCAGCAGTTTATACTCCAACCCCTCCTACGAGCAGTACTTC | CASSLYSNPSYEQYF
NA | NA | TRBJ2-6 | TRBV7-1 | TGTGCCAGCAGACTCCGGGAAAGCTTCACTGGGGCCAACGTCCTGACTTTC | CASRLRESFTGANVLTF